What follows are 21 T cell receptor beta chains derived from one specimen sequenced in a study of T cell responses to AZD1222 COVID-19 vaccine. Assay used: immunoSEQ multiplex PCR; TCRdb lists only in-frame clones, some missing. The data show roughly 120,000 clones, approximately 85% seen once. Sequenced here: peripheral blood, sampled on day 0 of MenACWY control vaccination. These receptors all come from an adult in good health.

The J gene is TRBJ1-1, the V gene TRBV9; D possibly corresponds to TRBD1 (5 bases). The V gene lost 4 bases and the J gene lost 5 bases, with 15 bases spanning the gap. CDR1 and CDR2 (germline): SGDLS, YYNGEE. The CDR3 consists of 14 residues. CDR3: CASSPNRGVTEAFF. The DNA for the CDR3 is TGTGCCAGCAGCCCCAACAGAGGGGTAACTGAAGCTTTCTTT.

Written as DNA, the CDR3 is TGCGCCAGCAGCTCTACAGGGGGCGGAACTGAAGCTTTCTTT. It translates to CASSSTGGGTEAFF. The rearrangement uses TRBV5-1 and TRBJ1-1; TRBD1 agrees at 9 bases. CDR3 size: 14 residues. Germline V gene data show CDR1 as SGHRS and CDR2 as YFSETQ. Losses at the gene ends were 3 bases for V and 5 bases for J; bases not matched to a gene: 5.

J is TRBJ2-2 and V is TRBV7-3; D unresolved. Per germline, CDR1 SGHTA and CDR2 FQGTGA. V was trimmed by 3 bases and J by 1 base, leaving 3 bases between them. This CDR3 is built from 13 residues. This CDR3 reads CASSLMNTGELFF. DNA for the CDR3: TGTGCCAGCAGCTTGATGAACACCGGGGAGCTGTTTTTT.

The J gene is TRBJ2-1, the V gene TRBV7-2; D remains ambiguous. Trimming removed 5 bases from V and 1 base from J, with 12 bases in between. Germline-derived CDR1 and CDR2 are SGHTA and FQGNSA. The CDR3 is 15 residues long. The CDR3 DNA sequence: TGTGCCAGCAGCCCCGTCGGTGGGTCCTACAATGAGCAGTTCTTC. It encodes CASSPVGGSYNEQFF.

The CDR3 region has the DNA TGTGCCACCAGCACGAGCGGGGGCACAGATACGCAGTATTTT. It codes for CATSTSGGTDTQYF. The rearrangement joins TRBV24-1 to TRBJ2-3, with TRBD2 matching over 7 bases. The CDR3 contains 14 residues. The junction had 4 bases not matched to a gene; V was cut back by 7 bases and J by 1 base. Looked up from germline, CDR1 is KGHDR and CDR2 is SFDVKD.

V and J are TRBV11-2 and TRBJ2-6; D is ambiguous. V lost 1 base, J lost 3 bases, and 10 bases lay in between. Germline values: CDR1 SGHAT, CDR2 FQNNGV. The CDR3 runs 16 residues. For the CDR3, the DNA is TGTGCCAGCAGCTTAGTCTCCGGGTTTGGGGCCAACGTCCTGACTTTC. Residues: CASSLVSGFGANVLTF.

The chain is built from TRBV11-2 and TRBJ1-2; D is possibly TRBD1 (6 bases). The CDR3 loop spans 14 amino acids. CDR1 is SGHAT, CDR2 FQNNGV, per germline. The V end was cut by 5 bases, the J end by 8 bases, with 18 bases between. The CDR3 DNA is TGTGCCAGCAGCCCAGGGGCCAACAACTGGGGCTACACCTTC. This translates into CASSPGANNWGYTF.

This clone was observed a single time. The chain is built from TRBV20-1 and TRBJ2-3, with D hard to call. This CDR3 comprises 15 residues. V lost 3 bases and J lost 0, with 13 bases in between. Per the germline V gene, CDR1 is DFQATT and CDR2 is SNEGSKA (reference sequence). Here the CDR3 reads CSASRGGSSTDTQYF. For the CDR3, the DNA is TGCAGTGCTAGTCGAGGCGGATCTAGCACAGATACGCAGTATTTT.

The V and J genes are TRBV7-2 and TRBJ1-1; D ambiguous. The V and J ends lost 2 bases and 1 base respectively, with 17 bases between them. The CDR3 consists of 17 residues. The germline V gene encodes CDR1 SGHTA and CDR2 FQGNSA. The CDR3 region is CASSLRTRRVPNTEAFF. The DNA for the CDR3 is TGTGCCAGCAGCTTACGAACACGTCGGGTCCCGAACACTGAAGCTTTCTTT. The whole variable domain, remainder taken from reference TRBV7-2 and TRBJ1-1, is GAGVSQSPSNKVTEKGKDVELRCDPISGHTALYWYRQSLGQGLEFLIYFQGNSAPDKSGLPSDRFSAERTGGSVSTLTIQRTQQEDSAVYLCASSLRTRRVPNTEAFFGQGTRLTVV.

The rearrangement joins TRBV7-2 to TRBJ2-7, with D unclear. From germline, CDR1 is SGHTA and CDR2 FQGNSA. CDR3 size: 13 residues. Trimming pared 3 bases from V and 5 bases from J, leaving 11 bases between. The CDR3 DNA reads TGTGCCAGCAGCTTCCGTGAAGTCAACGAGCAGTACTTC. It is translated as CASSFREVNEQYF.

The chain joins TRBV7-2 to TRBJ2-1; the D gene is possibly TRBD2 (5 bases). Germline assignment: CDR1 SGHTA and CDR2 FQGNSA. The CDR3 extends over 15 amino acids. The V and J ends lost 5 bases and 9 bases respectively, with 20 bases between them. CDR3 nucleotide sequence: TGTGCCAGCAGCGCTTTCGGGCCGGGGAAGGTTGAGCAGTTCTTC. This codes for CASSAFGPGKVEQFF.

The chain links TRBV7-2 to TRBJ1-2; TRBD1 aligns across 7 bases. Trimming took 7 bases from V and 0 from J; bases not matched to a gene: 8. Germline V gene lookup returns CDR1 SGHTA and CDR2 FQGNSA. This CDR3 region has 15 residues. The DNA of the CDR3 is TGTGCCAGCAACACCCGGGACAGAGCTAACTATGGCTACACCTTC. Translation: CASNTRDRANYGYTF.

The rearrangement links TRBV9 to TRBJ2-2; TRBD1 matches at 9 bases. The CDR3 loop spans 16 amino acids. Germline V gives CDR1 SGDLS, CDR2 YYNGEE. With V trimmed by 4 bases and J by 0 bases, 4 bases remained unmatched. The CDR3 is CASSSRTGANTGELFF. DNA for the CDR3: TGTGCCAGCAGCTCAAGGACAGGGGCGAACACCGGGGAGCTGTTTTTT. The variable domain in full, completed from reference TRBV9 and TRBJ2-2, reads DSGVTQTPKHLITATGQRVTLRCSPRSGDLSVYWYQQSLDQGLQFLIQYYNGEERAKGNILERFSAQQFPDLHSELNLSSLELGDSALYFCASSSRTGANTGELFFGEGSRLTVL.

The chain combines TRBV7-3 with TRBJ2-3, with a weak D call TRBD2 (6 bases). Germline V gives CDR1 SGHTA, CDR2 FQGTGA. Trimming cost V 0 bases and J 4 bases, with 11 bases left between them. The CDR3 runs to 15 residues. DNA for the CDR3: TGTGCCAGCAGCTTAACGACCCTAGCGTCAGATACGCAGTATTTT. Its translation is CASSLTTLASDTQYF.

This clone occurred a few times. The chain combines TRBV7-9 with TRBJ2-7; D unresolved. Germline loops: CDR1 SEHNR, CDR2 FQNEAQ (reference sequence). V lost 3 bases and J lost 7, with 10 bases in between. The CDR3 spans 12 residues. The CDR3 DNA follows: TGTGCCAGCAGCTTGAGTTTACGGGAGCAGTACTTC. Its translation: CASSLSLREQYF.

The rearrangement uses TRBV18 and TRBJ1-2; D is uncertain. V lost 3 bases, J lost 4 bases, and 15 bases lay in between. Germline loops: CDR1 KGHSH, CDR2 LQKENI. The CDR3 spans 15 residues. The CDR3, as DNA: TGTGCCAGCTCACCCGCGCAAACAAACAGCTATGGCTACACCTTC. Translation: CASSPAQTNSYGYTF.

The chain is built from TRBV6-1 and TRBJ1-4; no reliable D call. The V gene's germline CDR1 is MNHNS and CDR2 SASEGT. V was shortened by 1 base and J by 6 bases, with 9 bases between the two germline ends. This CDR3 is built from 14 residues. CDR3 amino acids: CASSEDHGDEKLFF. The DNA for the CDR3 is TGTGCCAGCAGTGAAGATCACGGAGATGAAAAACTGTTTTTT.

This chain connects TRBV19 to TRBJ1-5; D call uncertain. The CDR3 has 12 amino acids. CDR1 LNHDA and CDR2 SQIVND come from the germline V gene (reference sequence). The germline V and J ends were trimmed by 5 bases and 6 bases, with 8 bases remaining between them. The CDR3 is CASSSRLQPQHF. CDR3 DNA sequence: TGTGCCAGTAGTTCCCGGCTTCAGCCCCAGCATTTT.

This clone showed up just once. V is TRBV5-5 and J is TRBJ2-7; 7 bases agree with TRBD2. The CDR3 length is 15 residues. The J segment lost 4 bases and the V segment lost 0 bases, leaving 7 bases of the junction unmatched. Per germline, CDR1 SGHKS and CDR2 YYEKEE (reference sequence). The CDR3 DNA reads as TGTGCCAGCAGCTTGGAGCGGGACGGACAATACGAGCAGTACTTC. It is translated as CASSLERDGQYEQYF.

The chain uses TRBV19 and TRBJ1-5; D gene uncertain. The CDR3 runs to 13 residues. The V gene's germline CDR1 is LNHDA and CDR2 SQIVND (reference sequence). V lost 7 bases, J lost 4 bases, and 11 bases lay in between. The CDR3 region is CASTSRINQPQHF. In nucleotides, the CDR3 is TGTGCCAGTACTAGCAGGATTAATCAGCCCCAGCATTTT.

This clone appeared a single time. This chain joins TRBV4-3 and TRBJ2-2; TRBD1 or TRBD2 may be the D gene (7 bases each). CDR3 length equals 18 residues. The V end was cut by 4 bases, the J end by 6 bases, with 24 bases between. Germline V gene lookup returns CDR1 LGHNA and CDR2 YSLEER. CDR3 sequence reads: CASSPVLSRGGGPGELFF. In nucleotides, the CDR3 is TGCGCCAGCAGCCCCGTACTTTCCAGGGGGGGCGGGCCCGGGGAGCTGTTTTTT.